These 30 T cell receptor beta chains originate from one sample sequenced in a study of low-dose radiotherapy and immunotherapy resistance in tumors. The time point is: after trial treatment. This sample's treatment: LDRT plus nivolumab, ipilimumab, low-dose cyclophosphamide and aspirin (RACIN trial). Gene-specific TRAV and TRBV primers were used for first-strand cDNA, covering alpha and beta chains. TCR amplification involved 15 to 20 PCR cycles with a constant-region primer and V-primer adapter. TCRdb re-called the reads through MiXCR, storing one row per CDR3 protein. The table records under 95,000 distinct CDR3 sequences, 15% to 20% of them present only once. The sequences come from PBMCs, collected after low-dose radiotherapy plus immunotherapy. The receptors derive from a male donor with prostate cancer.

In this sample, this clonotype turned up many times. The chain uses TRBV6-5 and TRBJ2-5; TRBD1 matches 12 bases. This CDR3 region has 16 residues. CDR1 and CDR2 (germline): MNHEY, SVGAGI. Trimming took 0 bases from V and 5 from J; bases not matched to a gene: 4. As DNA, the CDR3 is TGTGCCAGCAGTTACTCGGGACAGGGGGCCGGGGAGACCCAGTACTTC. This encodes CASSYSGQGAGETQYF.

The chain carries TRBV28 and TRBJ2-1; D ambiguous. Germline V gene sequence: CDR1 MDHEN, CDR2 SYDVKM. V lost 3 bases and J 2 bases, leaving 5 bases between the germline ends. The CDR3 is made up of 13 amino acids. The CDR3 loop is CASSLGTYNEQFF. DNA for the CDR3: TGTGCCAGCAGTTTGGGGACCTACAATGAGCAGTTCTTC. Full variable domain (outside the CDR3, taken from reference TRBV28 and TRBJ2-1): DVKVTQSSRYLVKRTGEKVFLECVQDMDHENMFWYRQDPGLGLRLIYFSYDVKMKEKGDIPEGYSVSREKKERFSLILESASTNQTSMYLCASSLGTYNEQFFGPGTRLTVL.

The chain recombines TRBV7-2 with TRBJ2-2; the D gene is possibly TRBD1 (5 bases). This CDR3 is built from 16 residues. CDR1 and CDR2 from the germline V gene are SGHTA and FQGNSA. V was shortened by 4 bases and J by 0 bases, with 12 bases between the two germline ends. The CDR3 is CASSYGQGSNTGELFF. For the CDR3, the DNA is TGTGCCAGCAGCTACGGACAAGGATCGAACACCGGGGAGCTGTTTTTT. The entire variable domain, with the rest obtained from reference TRBV7-2 and TRBJ2-2, is as follows: GAGVSQSPSNKVTEKGKDVELRCDPISGHTALYWYRQSLGQGLEFLIYFQGNSAPDKSGLPSDRFSAERTGGSVSTLTIQRTQQEDSAVYLCASSYGQGSNTGELFFGEGSRLTVL.

This clonotype has at least ten counts. This chain uses TRBV6-2 or TRBV6-3 with TRBJ2-1; the match to TRBD2 covers 7 bases. This CDR3 is 16 amino acids long. Unmatched junction bases numbered 15, after V lost 7 bases and J lost 6 bases. Germline V gives CDR1 MNHEY, CDR2 SVGEGT. CDR3 amino acids: CASKGEGLARSNEQFF. In nucleotides, the CDR3 is TGTGCCAGCAAAGGGGAGGGGCTAGCGCGCAGCAATGAGCAGTTCTTC.

The rearrangement links TRBV6-5 to TRBJ2-7; 15 nucleotides align to TRBD2. The CDR3 runs to 18 residues. With 5 bases clipped from V and 3 bases from J, the junction kept 11 bases outside the gene matches. Germline-derived CDR1 and CDR2 are MNHEY and SVGAGI. Here the CDR3 reads CASSHGLAGGPLGYEQYF. The CDR3 nucleotides read TGTGCCAGCAGTCACGGACTAGCGGGAGGGCCACTGGGCTACGAGCAGTACTTC.

The sample holds many counts of this clonotype. The chain links TRBV6-2 or TRBV6-3 to TRBJ2-7, with D possibly being TRBD1 or TRBD2 (6 bases each). The CDR3 sequence is 17 residues long. CDR1 MNHEY and CDR2 SVGEGT come from the germline V gene. Trimming pared 2 bases from V and 5 bases from J, leaving 22 bases between. The CDR3 loop reads CASSYPSQGRGLHEQYF. CDR3 sequence (DNA): TGTGCCAGCAGTTACCCGAGCCAGGGCAGGGGACTCCACGAGCAGTACTTC.

The chain is built from TRBV9 and TRBJ2-3; D uncertain. The germline V gene has CDR1 SGDLS and CDR2 YYNGEE. CDR3 length equals 12 residues. V lost 3 bases and J lost 3, with 5 bases in between. CDR3 in amino acids: CASSAPTDTQYF. As DNA, the CDR3 is TGTGCCAGCAGCGCGCCGACAGATACGCAGTATTTT.

This clonotype was seen many times. CDR3: CASSFGGGDEKLFF. CDR3 sequence (DNA): TGTGCCAGCAGTTTCGGGGGAGGAGATGAAAAACTGTTTTTT. The chain has TRBV12-3 or TRBV12-4 and TRBJ1-4; the D gene is possibly TRBD1 (5 bases). There are 14 residues in the CDR3. V lost 3 bases and J lost 6, with 11 bases in between.

About this clonotype itself: A far larger clone is a single base away, which makes a read error likely. The J gene is TRBJ2-3, the V gene TRBV7-9; D not certain. Trimming shortened V by 9 bases and J by 4 bases, and 14 bases separated the two germline ends. CDR1 and CDR2 (germline): SEHNR, FQNEAQ (reference sequence). The CDR3 covers 13 residues. The CDR3 reads CARSPSAADTQYF. CDR3 bases: TGTGCCAGGAGCCCCTCCGCGGCAGATACGCAGTATTTT. The entire variable domain, with the rest obtained from reference TRBV7-9 and TRBJ2-3, is as follows: DTGVSQNPRHKITKRGQNVTFRCDPISEHNRLYWYRQTLGQGPEFLTYFQNEAQLEKSRLLSDRFSAERPKGSFSTLEIQRTEQGDSAMYLCARSPSAADTQYFGPGTRLTVL.

As for this clonotype: This likely stems from a read error, as it lies one base from a far larger clone. V usage is TRBV6-1 and J usage is TRBJ2-7, with 8 nucleotides matching TRBD2. The V gene end was trimmed by 5 bases and the J gene end by 7 bases; junction bases not matched to a gene: 10. CDR3 size: 14 residues. In germline, CDR1 is MNHNS, CDR2 SASEGT. CDR3 sequence: CASSRGGSGNEQYF. The CDR3 DNA is TGTGCCAGCAGTCGGGGGGGGTCTGGCAATGAGCAGTACTTC.

The sample holds one count of this clonotype. Since a far larger clone is one base different, this is likely a read error. This chain uses TRBV5-6 with TRBJ2-1; TRBD1 agrees at 8 bases. The CDR3 length is 13 residues. The V segment lost 3 bases and the J segment 10 bases; nucleotides outside the gene matches: 6. Looked up from germline, CDR1 is SGHDT and CDR2 is YYEEEE. CDR3 region: CASSSRGPHEQFF. The CDR3 coding sequence is TGTGCCAGCAGCTCCAGGGGGCCCCACGAGCAGTTCTTC. The whole variable domain, remainder taken from reference TRBV5-6 and TRBJ2-1, is DAGVTQSPTHLIKTRGQQVTLRCSPKSGHDTVSWYQQALGQGPQFIFQYYEEEERQRGNFPDRFSGHQFPNYSSELNVNALLLGDSALYLCASSSRGPHEQFFGPGTRLTVL.

This clonotype appeared many times. The genes are TRBV7-3 and TRBJ2-1, with a weak D call TRBD1 (5 bases). The CDR3 sequence is 14 residues long. Germline V gene sequence: CDR1 SGHTA, CDR2 FQGTGA. Trimming took 2 bases from V and 9 from J, leaving 14 bases between them. In DNA form, the CDR3 reads TGTGCCAGCAGCTTACTAGGGGTGGGCCGTGAGCAGTTCTTC. This sequence encodes CASSLLGVGREQFF.

The chain employs TRBV7-9 and TRBJ1-4; D remains ambiguous. The germline V and J ends were trimmed by 1 base and 5 bases, with 8 bases remaining between them. The CDR3 covers 14 residues. CDR1 is SEHNR, CDR2 FQNEAQ, per germline (reference sequence). The CDR3 coding sequence is TGTGCCAGCAGCTTAGTAGCAGGAAATGAAAAACTGTTTTTT. Translation gives CASSLVAGNEKLFF.

J is TRBJ2-2 and V is TRBV7-2; 10 bases line up with TRBD2. Germline trimming cut 0 bases from V and 8 bases from J; bases unmatched to any gene: 6. Germline values: CDR1 SGHTA, CDR2 FQGNSA. The CDR3 extends over 16 amino acids. In DNA form, the CDR3 reads TGTGCCAGCAGCTTAGCTATAGCGGGGGGATTTGGGGAGCTGTTTTTT. Its protein is CASSLAIAGGFGELFF.

This clonotype was seen a few times. The gene calls are TRBV5-1 and TRBJ2-3; 7 bases are shared with TRBD1. This CDR3 has 17 residues. Germline V gene data show CDR1 as SGHRS and CDR2 as YFSETQ. Trimming removed 0 bases from V and 4 bases from J; junction bases left unmatched: 11. CDR3 sequence reads: CASSLGSSTGLSDTQYF. The CDR3, as DNA: TGCGCCAGCAGCTTGGGGTCCTCGACAGGGCTTTCAGATACGCAGTATTTT.

Ten or more counts support this clonotype. This chain uses TRBV7-9 with TRBJ1-1; perhaps TRBD1 as D (6 bases). The ends were cut back, 2 bases at V and 1 base at J, with 8 bases in the middle. CDR3 length equals 14 residues. The germline V gene has CDR1 SEHNR and CDR2 FQNEAQ (reference sequence). CDR3 residues: CASSLQGSNTEAFF. As DNA, the CDR3 is TGTGCCAGCAGCTTACAGGGGTCGAACACTGAAGCTTTCTTT.

This chain links TRBV4-1 with TRBJ2-7, with TRBD2 as a possible D gene (5 bases). The CDR3 runs 15 residues. The germline V gene encodes CDR1 MGHRA and CDR2 YSYEKL. Trimming shortened V by 0 bases and J by 3 bases, and 12 bases separated the two germline ends. As DNA, the CDR3 is TGCGCCAGCAGCCAAGATTACAGCGGCAACTACGAGCAGTACTTC. Protein sequence: CASSQDYSGNYEQYF.

This clonotype showed up many times. V is TRBV29-1 and J is TRBJ2-1, with D hard to call. Per the germline V gene, CDR1 is SQVTM and CDR2 is ANQGSEA. The CDR3 has 11 residues. V was shortened by 4 bases and J by 9 bases, with 10 bases between the two germline ends. CDR3 loop: CSVGYGGEQFF. The CDR3, as DNA: TGCAGCGTTGGGTACGGCGGTGAGCAGTTCTTC.

Concerning this clonotype: A much larger clone sits a single nucleotide away, making a read error possible. This sequence joins TRBV6-5 and TRBJ2-1; D is perhaps TRBD2 (5 bases). The germline V gene encodes CDR1 MNHEY and CDR2 SVGAGI. Between the trimmed V and J ends, which lost 6 bases and 15 bases, there was a span of 18 bases. CDR3 length equals 12 residues. Here the CDR3 DNA reads TGTGCCAGCAGCTTAGGCGGGCTGTTGCTGTTCTTC. Protein product: CASSLGGLLLFF.

This clonotype was seen many times. The chain has TRBV4-3 and TRBJ1-6, with 9 bases identical to TRBD1. V trimming: 3 bases; J trimming: 9 bases; junction bases outside the gene matches: 6. Germline-derived CDR1 and CDR2 are LGHNA and YSLEER. CDR3 length: 15 amino acids. The CDR3 reads CASSQGQGVTSPLHF. In DNA, the CDR3 is TGCGCCAGCAGCCAGGGACAGGGAGTTACTTCACCCCTCCACTTT.

This clonotype was recorded at least ten times. J is TRBJ1-1 and V is TRBV20-1; perhaps TRBD1 as D (6 bases). CDR3 size: 13 residues. Deletions cut 1 base from V and 7 bases from J, with 13 bases between. Germline V gene data show CDR1 as DFQATT and CDR2 as SNEGSKA (reference sequence). The DNA of the CDR3 is TGCAGTGCTAGAGGAGGGGGGAGTGGTGAAGCTTTCTTT. Protein sequence: CSARGGGSGEAFF.

V gene TRBV5-5 combines with J gene TRBJ2-7; D gene ambiguous. The germline V gene has CDR1 SGHKS and CDR2 YYEKEE (reference sequence). The CDR3 is made up of 14 amino acids. The V gene lost 10 bases and the J gene lost 3 bases, with 20 bases spanning the gap. Written as DNA, the CDR3 is TGTGCCGGTGGTCCAGAAAGCCATAACTACGAGCAGTACTTC. This translates into CAGGPESHNYEQYF.

This clonotype was counted many times. The J gene is TRBJ2-2, the V gene TRBV12-3 or TRBV12-4; D is unresolved. V lost 2 bases and J lost 6, with 10 bases in between. The CDR3 has 14 amino acids. The CDR3 sequence: CASSLRVGAGELFF. DNA for the CDR3: TGTGCCAGCAGTTTAAGGGTCGGCGCCGGGGAGCTGTTTTTT.

The chain is built from TRBV18 and TRBJ2-3; no clear D. The CDR3 consists of 13 residues. The germline V gene has CDR1 KGHSH and CDR2 LQKENI. The V end lost 6 bases, the J end lost 2 bases, and 9 bases lay between the germline ends. The CDR3 loop reads CASSPPVTDTQYF. CDR3 DNA: TGTGCCAGCTCCCCCCCTGTCACAGATACGCAGTATTTT.

In this sample, this clonotype turned up many times. The chain combines TRBV20-1 with TRBJ2-7, with TRBD1 matching 7 bases. Losses at the gene ends were 0 bases for V and 7 bases for J; bases not matched to a gene: 15. Germline V lookup: CDR1 DFQATT, CDR2 SNEGSKA (reference sequence). The CDR3 loop spans 16 amino acids. The CDR3 nucleotides are TGCAGTGCTAGAGATACTCGACAGGGCAGAAGTGGAGAGCAGTACTTC. Translating it yields CSARDTRQGRSGEQYF.

This clonotype came up many times. The chain is built from TRBV5-1 and TRBJ2-2; D might be TRBD1 (6 bases). Germline loops: CDR1 SGHRS, CDR2 YFSETQ. The CDR3 consists of 14 residues. The V end was cut by 4 bases, the J end by 4 bases, with 11 bases between. The CDR3 sequence: CASSDQGTTGELFF. The CDR3 nucleotides read TGCGCCAGCAGCGATCAGGGGACCACCGGGGAGCTGTTTTTT.

This clonotype was recorded many times. The chain employs TRBV10-3 and TRBJ2-1; 10 nucleotides align to TRBD2. With V trimmed by 2 bases and J by 9 bases, 10 bases remained unmatched. The CDR3 has 16 amino acids. CDR1 and CDR2 (germline): ENHRY, SYGVKD. CDR3 in amino acids: CAISEGTSGIRAEQFF. Here the CDR3 DNA reads TGTGCCATCAGTGAGGGTACTAGCGGGATAAGGGCTGAGCAGTTCTTC.

About this clonotype itself: A far larger clone is a single base away, which makes a read error likely. The V gene is TRBV7-9, the J gene TRBJ2-7; D uncertain. This CDR3 is built from 14 residues. The ends were cut back, 4 bases at V and 3 bases at J, with 13 bases in the middle. The germline gives CDR1 SEHNR, CDR2 FQNEAQ (reference sequence). CDR3 sequence: CASSYGFTFYEQYF. CDR3 nucleotide sequence: TGTGCCAGCAGCTACGGCTTCACATTCTACGAGCAGTACTTC. The complete variable domain, with remaining parts taken from reference TRBV7-9 and TRBJ2-7, reads DTGVSQNPRHKITKRGQNVTFRCDPISEHNRLYWYRQTLGQGPEFLTYFQNEAQLEKSRLLSDRFSAERPKGSFSTLEIQRTEQGDSAMYLCASSYGFTFYEQYFGPGTRLTVT.

In its sample, this clonotype was seen many times. The rearrangement uses TRBV12-3 or TRBV12-4 and TRBJ2-2; no firm D call. The germline V and J ends were trimmed by 1 base and 6 bases, with 6 bases remaining between them. The CDR3 contains 13 residues. As DNA, the CDR3 is TGTGCCAGCAGTTTAGTGGACCCCGGGGAGCTGTTTTTT. Its translation is CASSLVDPGELFF.

In this sample, this clonotype turned up many times. V and J are TRBV3-1 and TRBJ2-7, with a possible D match to TRBD2 (5 bases). This CDR3 has 13 amino acids. Between the trimmed V and J ends, which lost 0 bases and 7 bases, there was a span of 10 bases. CDR1 and CDR2 from the germline V gene are LGHDT and YNNKEL (reference sequence). The CDR3 nucleotides read TGTGCCAGCAGCCAAGACGCCAGCGGAGAGCAGTACTTC. Residues: CASSQDASGEQYF.